This T cell receptor (beta chain) was sequenced for a study of blood T cell repertoires in COVID-19. Across the whole study: Acute-phase and convalescent COVID-19 samples originated in the United States, Italy and Spain. PBMCs, B-cell-depleted T cells, or T cells were the source of the cDNA or gDNA that made up the material.

Germline lookup yields CDR1 MDHEN and CDR2 SYDVKM. Trimming removed 5 bases from V and 6 bases from J, with 16 bases in between. CDR3 length equals 14 residues. In the original workflow: Estimation of nucleated cell counts was performed using reference gene primer amplification. Sequencing was performed with immunoSEQ multiplex PCR; in TCRdb, only in-frame clones are kept and a portion is missing. For V, J and clone size, that table is used; D and trimming come from the DNA. The sample has about 190,000 clones; under 90% are singletons. This TCR derives from a human donor in a cohort sampled during active COVID-19. The chain combines TRBV28 with TRBJ1-1, with D unclear. Sequenced sample: peripheral blood. The CDR3 is CASSGRGGRPEAFF. In DNA form, the CDR3 reads TGTGCCAGCAGTGGAAGAGGAGGCCGGCCTGAAGCTTTCTTT.